This T cell receptor (beta chain) was captured in a study of cytomegalovirus exposure and HLA in healthy donors. Germline V gene sequence: CDR1 SGHAT, CDR2 FQDESV (reference sequence). The CDR3 covers 15 residues. V was clipped by 5 bases and J by 7 bases; unmatched bases: 8. With 60 Vbeta and 13 Jbeta primers, the PCR was carried out. Clones were read by immunoSEQ multiplex PCR, and TCRdb kept only the in-frame ones, dropping some. Here the sample spans 110,000 or so clones, 81% being singletons. This chain joins TRBV11-1 and TRBJ2-1; 10 nucleotides line up with TRBD1. Sequencing was performed on PBMCs. The sequence was obtained from a woman aged 25 to 45 in good health and CMV-seronegative. The CDR3: CASSADRGFGNEQFF. CDR3 nucleotide sequence: TGTGCCAGCAGCGCGGACAGGGGGTTTGGGAATGAGCAGTTCTTC.